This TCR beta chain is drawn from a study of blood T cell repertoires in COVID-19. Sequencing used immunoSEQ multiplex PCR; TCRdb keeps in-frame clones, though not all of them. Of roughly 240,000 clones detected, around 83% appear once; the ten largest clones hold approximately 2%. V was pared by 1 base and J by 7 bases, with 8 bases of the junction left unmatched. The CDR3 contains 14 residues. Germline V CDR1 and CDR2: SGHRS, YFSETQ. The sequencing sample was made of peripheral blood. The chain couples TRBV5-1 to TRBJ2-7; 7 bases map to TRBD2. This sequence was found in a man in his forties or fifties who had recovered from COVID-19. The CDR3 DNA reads TGCGCCAGCAGCTTGTTAGGGAGGGGCCGGGAGCAGTACTTC. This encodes CASSLLGRGREQYF.